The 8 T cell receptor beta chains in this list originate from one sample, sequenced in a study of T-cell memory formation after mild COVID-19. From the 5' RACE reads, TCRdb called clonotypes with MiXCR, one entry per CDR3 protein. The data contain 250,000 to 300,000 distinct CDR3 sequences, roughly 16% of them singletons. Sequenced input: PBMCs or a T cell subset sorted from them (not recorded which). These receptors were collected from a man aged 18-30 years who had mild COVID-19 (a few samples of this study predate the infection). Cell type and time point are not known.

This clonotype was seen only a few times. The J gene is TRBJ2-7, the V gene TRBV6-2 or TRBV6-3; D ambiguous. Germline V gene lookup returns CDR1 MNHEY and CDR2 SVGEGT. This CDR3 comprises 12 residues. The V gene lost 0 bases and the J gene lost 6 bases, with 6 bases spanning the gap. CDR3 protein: CASSYSLREQYF. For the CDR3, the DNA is TGTGCCAGCAGTTACTCTTTACGCGAGCAGTACTTC.

CDR3 loop: CASVADNVEQFF. CDR3 in DNA: TGTGCCAGCGTCGCCGATAACGTAGAGCAGTTCTTC. The chain is built from TRBV2 and TRBJ2-1; the D is unclear. The germline CDR1 and CDR2 sequences are SNHLY and FYNNEI. CDR3 length: 12 residues. V shed 8 bases and J shed 10 bases, with 15 bases lying between them.

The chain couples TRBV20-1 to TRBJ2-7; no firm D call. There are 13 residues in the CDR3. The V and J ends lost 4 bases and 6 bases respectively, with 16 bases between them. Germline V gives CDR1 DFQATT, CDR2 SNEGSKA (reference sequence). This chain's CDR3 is CSANVPRSVEQYV. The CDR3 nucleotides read TGCAGTGCTAACGTCCCCCGGTCGGTCGAGCAGTACGTC.

The CDR3 region has the DNA TGTGCCATCAGTGGGACAGACAGGGGGCGATGGGATACGCAGTATTTT. Amino acids: CAISGTDRGRWDTQYF. The genes are TRBV10-3 and TRBJ2-3; 10 bases align to TRBD1. The CDR3 contains 16 residues. Trimming at V came to 4 bases and at J to 6 bases, leaving 10 bases not matched to a gene. Germline lookup yields CDR1 ENHRY and CDR2 SYGVKD.

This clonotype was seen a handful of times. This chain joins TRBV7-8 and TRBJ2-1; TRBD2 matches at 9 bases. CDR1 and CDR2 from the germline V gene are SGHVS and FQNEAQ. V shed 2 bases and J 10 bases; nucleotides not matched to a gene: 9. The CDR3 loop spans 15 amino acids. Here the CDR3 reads CASSLLPSGEGEQFF. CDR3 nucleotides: TGTGCCAGCAGCTTACTGCCTAGCGGGGAGGGGGAGCAGTTCTTC.

DNA of the CDR3: TGTGCCAGCAGCCGACTCGGACAGGGACCTACCTACGAGCAGTACTTC. Translating it yields CASSRLGQGPTYEQYF. The chain links TRBV14 to TRBJ2-7; 8 positions match TRBD1. The ends lost 4 bases at V and 2 bases at J; junction bases unmatched: 10. This CDR3 has 16 amino acids. The germline gives CDR1 SGHDN, CDR2 FVKESK.

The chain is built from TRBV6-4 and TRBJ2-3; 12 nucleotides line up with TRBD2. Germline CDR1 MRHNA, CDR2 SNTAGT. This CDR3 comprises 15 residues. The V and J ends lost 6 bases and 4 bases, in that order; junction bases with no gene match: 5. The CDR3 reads CASSASGGAPDTQYF. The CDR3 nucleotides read TGTGCCAGCAGCGCTAGCGGGGGGGCACCAGATACGCAGTATTTT.

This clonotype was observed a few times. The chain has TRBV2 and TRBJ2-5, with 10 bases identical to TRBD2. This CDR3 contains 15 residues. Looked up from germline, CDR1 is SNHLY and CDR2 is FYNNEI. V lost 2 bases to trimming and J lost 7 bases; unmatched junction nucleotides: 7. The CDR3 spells CASSEPSGGAGTQYF. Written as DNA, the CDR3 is TGTGCCAGCAGTGAACCCAGCGGGGGGGCCGGGACCCAGTACTTC.